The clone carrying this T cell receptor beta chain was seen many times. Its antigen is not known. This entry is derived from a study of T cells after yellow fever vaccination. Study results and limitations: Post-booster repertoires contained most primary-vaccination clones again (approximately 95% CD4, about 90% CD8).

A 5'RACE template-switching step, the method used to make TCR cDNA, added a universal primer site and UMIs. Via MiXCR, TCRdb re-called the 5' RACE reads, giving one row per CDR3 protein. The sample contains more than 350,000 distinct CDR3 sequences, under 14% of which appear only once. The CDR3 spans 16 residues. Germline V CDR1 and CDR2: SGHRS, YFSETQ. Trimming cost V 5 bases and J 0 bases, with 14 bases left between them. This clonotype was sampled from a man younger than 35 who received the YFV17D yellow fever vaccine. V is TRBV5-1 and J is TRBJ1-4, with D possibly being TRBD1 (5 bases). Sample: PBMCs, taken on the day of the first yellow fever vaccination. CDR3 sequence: CASSVDIYSTNEKLFF. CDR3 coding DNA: TGCGCCAGCAGTGTGGACATCTACTCAACTAATGAAAAACTGTTTTTT.